This T cell receptor (beta chain) was obtained from a study of cytomegalovirus exposure and HLA in healthy donors. The PCR contained 60 Vbeta and 13 Jbeta primers. Method: immunoSEQ multiplex PCR; TCRdb's copy keeps in-frame clones and lacks some. Here the sample spans about 160,000 clones, roughly two thirds being singletons. This clone was recorded only once. What was sequenced was PBMCs. This TCR was sampled from a woman aged 30 to 39 in good health and CMV-seronegative.

DNA of the CDR3: TGTGCCAGCAGCCAGAGGGGGACAGATACGCAGTATTTT. Its protein product is CASSQRGTDTQYF. The V and J genes are TRBV7-2 and TRBJ2-3; tentative D call: TRBD1 (6 bases). CDR1 is SGHTA, CDR2 FQGNSA, per germline. The CDR3 has 13 residues. V was cut by 5 bases and J by 3 bases, with 9 bases left in between.